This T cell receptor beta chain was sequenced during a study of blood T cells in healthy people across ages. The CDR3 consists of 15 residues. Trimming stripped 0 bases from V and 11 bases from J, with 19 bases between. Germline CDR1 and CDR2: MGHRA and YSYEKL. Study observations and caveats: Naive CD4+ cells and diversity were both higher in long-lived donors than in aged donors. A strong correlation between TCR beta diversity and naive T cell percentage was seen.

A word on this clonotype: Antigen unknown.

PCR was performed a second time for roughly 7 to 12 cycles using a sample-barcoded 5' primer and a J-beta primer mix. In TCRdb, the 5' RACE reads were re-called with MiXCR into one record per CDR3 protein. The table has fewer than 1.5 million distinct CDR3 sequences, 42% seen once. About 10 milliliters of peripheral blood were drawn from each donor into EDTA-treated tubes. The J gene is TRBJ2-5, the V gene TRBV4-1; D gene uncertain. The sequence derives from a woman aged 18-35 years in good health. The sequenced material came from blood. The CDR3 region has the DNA TGCGCCAGCAGCCAAGATAGGGTTCCCCACAATGAGCAGTACTTC. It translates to CASSQDRVPHNEQYF.